This TCR beta chain was captured by sequencing in a study of cytomegalovirus exposure and HLA in healthy donors. Findings and caveats of the study: A likely sequencing artifact accounted for one observed cluster of highly shared sequence variants. In an earlier analysis, productive rearrangement rates for most beta V segments clustered near 87% or 30%. In vitro testing confirmed a few CMV-associated chains as specific for CMV antigens. In a later analysis, HLA-associated beta chains showed higher expansion and lower generation probabilities than comparable chains.

This CDR3 has 15 amino acids. Germline V gene lookup returns CDR1 SGHRS and CDR2 YFSETQ. Trimming cost V 1 base and J 1 base, with 10 bases left between them. The PCR used 60 Vbeta and 13 Jbeta primers. Only in-frame clones appear in the TCRdb table, and some are missing; sequencing was by immunoSEQ multiplex PCR. This sample carries about 190,000 clones, about 80% of them seen once, and the ten largest clones take approximately 3.6%. A remark on this clone: Its antigen is still unknown. The identical CDR3 is also encoded by other nucleotide sequences in the sample.

This TCR derives from a man between 35 and 55 years old in good health and CMV-seropositive. V usage is TRBV5-1 and J usage is TRBJ2-3; perhaps TRBD2 as D (7 bases). Input material: PBMCs. For the CDR3, the DNA is TGCGCCAGCAGCTTGTCGGGGGGCGGCACAGATACGCAGTATTTT. As protein: CASSLSGGGTDTQYF.